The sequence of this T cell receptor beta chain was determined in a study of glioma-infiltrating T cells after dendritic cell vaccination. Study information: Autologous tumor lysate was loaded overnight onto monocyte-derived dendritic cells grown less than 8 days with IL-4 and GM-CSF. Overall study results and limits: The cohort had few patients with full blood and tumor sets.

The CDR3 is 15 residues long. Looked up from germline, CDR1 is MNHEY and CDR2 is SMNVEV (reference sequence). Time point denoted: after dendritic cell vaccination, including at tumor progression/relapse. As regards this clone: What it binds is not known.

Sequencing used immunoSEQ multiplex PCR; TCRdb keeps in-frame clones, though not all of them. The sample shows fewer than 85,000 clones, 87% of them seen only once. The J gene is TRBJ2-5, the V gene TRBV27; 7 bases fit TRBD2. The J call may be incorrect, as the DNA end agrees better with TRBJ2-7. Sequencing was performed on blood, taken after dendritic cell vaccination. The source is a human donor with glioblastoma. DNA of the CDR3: TGTGCCAGCAGTGGCGGGAGTGGACCGGTGTACGAGCAGTACTTC. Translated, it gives CASSGGSGPVYEQYF.